This T cell receptor (beta chain) was sequenced for a study of shared clonotypes between healthy human individuals. Study-level findings and limits: Rarefaction curves obtained for sorted subsets showed sequencing incomplete despite large depth.

Donors comprised healthy HIV-negative adults lacking recent acute infections or vaccinations. With respect to this clone: The antigen remains undetermined.

Generated by immunoSEQ multiplex PCR, the TCRdb table keeps only in-frame clones and is missing some. The data hold nearly 1,000,000 clones, with about 80% observed a single time. Germline V gene data show CDR1 as MNHEY and CDR2 as SMNVEV (reference sequence). There are 16 residues in the CDR3. V dropped 6 bases and J dropped 3; count of bases not matched to a gene: 12. This TCR came from a man younger than 35 in good health. The V call is TRBV27, the J call TRBJ1-2, with 8 bases lining up with TRBD1. The specimen sequenced was memory CD4+ T cells sorted from blood. Subset meaning: CD45RA-negative fraction. CDR3 coding DNA: TGTGCCAGCAGGCTGAAGGCAGGGGGCGGTCACTATGGCTACACCTTC. This sequence encodes CASRLKAGGGHYGYTF.